The 28 T cell receptor beta chains below come from one sample, sequenced in a study of T cells after yellow fever vaccination. TCRdb analysed the 5' RACE reads with MiXCR anew, one entry per CDR3 protein. The sample contains over 300,000 distinct CDR3 sequences, around 4% of which appear only once. Sequencing used PBMCs, obtained on the day of the yellow fever booster vaccination. All receptors derive from a man younger than 35 who received the YFV17D yellow fever vaccine.

This clonotype was observed a few times. The chain uses TRBV12-3 or TRBV12-4 and TRBJ2-5; the D gene is possibly TRBD1 (5 bases). V gave up 7 bases and J gave up 1 base, with 10 bases separating them. The CDR3 is 13 amino acids. CDR3 amino acids: CASKKDSQETQYF. The CDR3 DNA reads as TGTGCCAGCAAAAAAGACAGCCAAGAGACCCAGTACTTC.

This clonotype was seen more than once but under ten times. The chain employs TRBV28 and TRBJ2-3, with D unclear. This CDR3 has 14 residues. Germline lookup yields CDR1 MDHEN and CDR2 SYDVKM. V was pared by 1 base and J by 3 bases, with 8 bases between. CDR3 residues: CASSLSGPTDTQYF. In DNA form, the CDR3 reads TGTGCCAGCAGTTTATCCGGACCAACAGATACGCAGTATTTT.

The rearrangement links TRBV7-2 to TRBJ2-5; possible D gene TRBD2, 5 bases. V shed 3 bases and J shed 1 base, with 9 bases lying between them. Germline CDR1 SGHTA, CDR2 FQGNSA. The CDR3 has 14 amino acids. DNA for the CDR3: TGTGCCAGCAGCTTCAACGGGGTCCAAGAGACCCAGTACTTC. The encoded protein is CASSFNGVQETQYF.

This clonotype was counted ten times or more. The chain has TRBV12-3 or TRBV12-4 and TRBJ2-1, with TRBD2 matching over 10 bases. CDR3 length equals 15 residues. Trimming at V came to 2 bases and at J to 7 bases, leaving 5 bases not matched to a gene. The CDR3 bases are TGTGCCAGCAGTTTAAGGCTAGCGGGGGCGAATGAGCAGTTCTTC. Its translation: CASSLRLAGANEQFF.

This clonotype was observed at least ten times. The genes are TRBV18 and TRBJ1-3; TRBD1 agrees at 12 bases. Germline V gene data show CDR1 as KGHSH and CDR2 as LQKENI. V lost 5 bases, J lost 3 bases, and 5 bases stayed unmatched. The CDR3 runs to 16 residues. The CDR3: CASSRGTGGLGNTIYF. CDR3 nucleotide sequence: TGTGCCAGCTCAAGAGGGACAGGGGGCCTTGGAAACACCATATATTTT.

CDR3 nucleotide sequence: TGTGCTAGTGGCAGGACAGGGAGTAACTATGGCTACACCTTC. Translating gives CASGRTGSNYGYTF. The chain joins TRBV12-5 to TRBJ1-2, with 8 positions matching TRBD1. V lost 6 bases, J lost 1 base, and 4 bases stayed unmatched. Per the germline V gene, CDR1 is LGHNT and CDR2 is FRNRAP. The CDR3 covers 14 residues.

At least ten counts were recorded for this clonotype. The V call is TRBV7-3, the J call TRBJ2-5; D unclear. V lost 5 bases to trimming and J lost 2 bases, with 9 bases between them. From germline, CDR1 is SGHTA and CDR2 FQGTGA. This CDR3 is built from 13 residues. The DNA for the CDR3 is TGTGCCAGCAGCCCTCACATGCAAGAGACCCAGTACTTC. Its translation is CASSPHMQETQYF. Full variable domain (outside the CDR3, taken from reference TRBV7-3 and TRBJ2-5): GAGVSQTPSNKVTEKGKYVELRCDPISGHTALYWYRQSLGQGPEFLIYFQGTGAADDSGLPNDRFFAVRPEGSVSTLKIQRTERGDSAVYLCASSPHMQETQYFGPGTRLLVL.

This clonotype was detected a few times. V usage is TRBV4-3 and J usage is TRBJ2-3; possible D gene TRBD2, 6 bases. The CDR3 spans 15 residues. V was trimmed by 4 bases and J by 4 bases, leaving 15 bases between them. Germline V gene lookup returns CDR1 LGHNA and CDR2 YSLEER. The CDR3: CASSPRRRVADTQYF. CDR3 nucleotide sequence: TGCGCCAGCAGCCCCCGCAGGAGGGTAGCAGATACGCAGTATTTT.

This clonotype was counted a few times. The V and J genes are TRBV4-3 and TRBJ2-2; D may be TRBD2 (6 bases). Germline loops: CDR1 LGHNA, CDR2 YSLEER. The CDR3 covers 18 residues. V was shortened by 4 bases and J by 1 base, with 19 bases between the two germline ends. The CDR3 nucleotides read TGCGCCAGCAGCCGAACACAAGGCGGGGCGGGGAACACCGGGGAGCTGTTTTTT. Amino acids: CASSRTQGGAGNTGELFF.

This clonotype was counted ten times or more. The CDR3 here is CASSPRPTYEQYF. The CDR3, as DNA: TGCGCCAGCAGCCCACGGCCCACCTACGAGCAGTACTTC. V and J are TRBV4-1 and TRBJ2-7, with no clear D. Per germline, CDR1 MGHRA and CDR2 YSYEKL. The CDR3 covers 13 residues. Trimming took off 4 bases at V and 2 bases at J, with 9 bases between the two ends.

This clonotype was seen ten or more times. The V call is TRBV29-1, the J call TRBJ1-1, with no clear D. CDR3 length: 12 residues. Germline CDR1 SQVTM, CDR2 ANQGSEA. Trimming took 8 bases from V and 1 from J, leaving 11 bases between them. The CDR3 spells CSYCEGNTEAFF. In nucleotides, the CDR3 is TGCAGCTACTGCGAGGGGAACACTGAAGCTTTCTTT.

This clonotype was seen many times. The chain uses TRBV2 and TRBJ2-3, with 11 bases fitting TRBD2. The CDR3 runs to 14 residues. After removal of 3 bases from V and 4 bases from J, the junction contained 0 bases not matched to a gene. Germline V lookup: CDR1 SNHLY, CDR2 FYNNEI. The CDR3 sequence is CASSEGLAADTQYF. As DNA, the CDR3 is TGTGCCAGCAGTGAGGGACTAGCGGCAGATACGCAGTATTTT.

This clonotype has more than one count but fewer than ten. The J gene is TRBJ1-6, the V gene TRBV18, with D perhaps matching TRBD1 (5 bases). Trimming removed 6 bases from V and 10 bases from J, with 19 bases in between. This CDR3 region has 15 residues. CDR1 and CDR2 from the germline V gene are KGHSH and LQKENI. For the CDR3, the DNA is TGTGCCAGCTCCCCCATGGGGACTTTATCCTCACCCCTCCACTTT. Translated: CASSPMGTLSSPLHF.

The rearrangement joins TRBV14 to TRBJ2-1; D may match TRBD1 or TRBD2 (5 bases each). Germline CDR1 is SGHDN and CDR2 is FVKESK. The CDR3 extends over 14 amino acids. V shed 1 base and J shed 9 bases, with 13 bases lying between them. The CDR3 nucleotides read TGTGCCAGCAGCCAAGCCGGGGCCTTAACTGAGCAGTTCTTC. Residues: CASSQAGALTEQFF.

This clonotype was observed at least ten times. The V gene is TRBV5-1, the J gene TRBJ2-1, with D perhaps TRBD1 (7 bases). The CDR3 length is 15 residues. V lost 4 bases, J lost 4 bases, and 15 bases lay in between. The germline V gene encodes CDR1 SGHRS and CDR2 YFSETQ. CDR3 in amino acids: CASSPQGGQYNEQFF. The CDR3 bases are TGCGCCAGCAGCCCCCAGGGGGGTCAGTACAATGAGCAGTTCTTC.

This clonotype was found a few times. This CDR3 is CASSRKGQDTEAFF. DNA for the CDR3: TGCGCCAGCAGCCGAAAGGGACAGGACACTGAAGCTTTCTTT. The genes are TRBV4-1 and TRBJ1-1; 8 bases line up with TRBD1. CDR1 and CDR2 from the germline V gene are MGHRA and YSYEKL. V lost 4 bases, J lost 3 bases, and 4 bases stayed unmatched. This CDR3 spans 14 amino acids.

This clonotype was counted between two and nine times. The genes are TRBV12-3 or TRBV12-4 and TRBJ1-1, with D hard to call. Trimming pared 1 base from V and 0 bases from J, leaving 9 bases between. This CDR3 has 15 residues. The CDR3 loop reads CASSLGHQMNTEAFF. The DNA for the CDR3 is TGTGCCAGCAGTTTAGGACACCAGATGAACACTGAAGCTTTCTTT.

This clonotype was observed a handful of times. The J gene is TRBJ1-6, the V gene TRBV5-1; 9 bases are a match to TRBD1. Germline CDR1 and CDR2: SGHRS and YFSETQ. Germline trimming cut 6 bases from V and 0 bases from J; bases unmatched to any gene: 10. The CDR3 runs to 18 residues. The CDR3 protein is CASTPDRGEISYNSPLHF. As DNA, the CDR3 is TGCGCCAGCACCCCGGACAGGGGAGAGATCTCCTATAATTCACCCCTCCACTTT.

The table lists this clonotype with many counts. The chain employs TRBV10-3 and TRBJ1-1, with TRBD1 as a possible D gene (6 bases). V lost 3 bases and J lost 1, with 15 bases in between. Per germline, CDR1 ENHRY and CDR2 SYGVKD. This CDR3 comprises 16 residues. The CDR3 nucleotides are TGTGCCATCAGTGATCCGAACGACAGGACGAACACTGAAGCTTTCTTT. This encodes CAISDPNDRTNTEAFF.

This clonotype was picked up a small number of times. The chain joins TRBV7-9 to TRBJ2-5; 10 bases align to TRBD2. The CDR3 sequence is 16 residues long. The J segment lost 0 bases and the V segment lost 3 bases, leaving 4 bases of the junction unmatched. Germline V gives CDR1 SEHNR, CDR2 FQNEAQ (reference sequence). CDR3 coding DNA: TGTGCCAGCAGCTTTTTACTAGCGGGGTACCAAGAGACCCAGTACTTC. It specifies CASSFLLAGYQETQYF.

V is TRBV3-1 and J is TRBJ2-2; TRBD1 might be the D (5 bases). Germline V gene lookup returns CDR1 LGHDT and CDR2 YNNKEL (reference sequence). The length of the CDR3 is 12 residues. Deletions cut 10 bases from V and 7 bases from J, with 13 bases between. The DNA of the CDR3 is TGTGCCACCATGCAGGGCGTCGGGGAGCTGTTTTTT. It codes for CATMQGVGELFF.

The chain is built from TRBV19 and TRBJ2-1; D may be TRBD1 (6 bases). The CDR3 totals 13 residues. V was pared by 9 bases and J by 9 bases, with 18 bases between. Germline-derived CDR1 and CDR2 are LNHDA and SQIVND (reference sequence). In DNA form, the CDR3 reads TGTGCCAGCAGGCCCCAGGGGCTTCCTGAGCAGTTCTTC. Its translation is CASRPQGLPEQFF.

The rearrangement uses TRBV20-1 and TRBJ2-7; TRBD1 agrees at 8 bases. The V gene end was trimmed by 2 bases and the J gene end by 3 bases; junction bases not matched to a gene: 3. The CDR3 covers 13 residues. Per germline, CDR1 DFQATT and CDR2 SNEGSKA (reference sequence). CDR3 bases: TGCAGTGCTAGACTCGACAGGGGCTACGAGCAGTACGTC. Its translation is CSARLDRGYEQYV.

This clonotype has just a few counts. The chain joins TRBV12-3 or TRBV12-4 to TRBJ1-1; perhaps TRBD1 as D (6 bases). V was pared by 7 bases and J by 5 bases, with 14 bases between. The CDR3 spans 13 residues. CDR3: CASILWGATEAFF. The CDR3 DNA reads TGTGCCAGCATCCTGTGGGGGGCGACTGAAGCTTTCTTT.

J is TRBJ2-2 and V is TRBV3-1; D unclear. CDR3 size: 13 residues. CDR1 and CDR2 (germline): LGHDT, YNNKEL (reference sequence). Trimming took off 1 base at V and 7 bases at J, with 7 bases between the two ends. The CDR3 protein is CASSQVKSGELFF. CDR3 nucleotide sequence: TGTGCCAGCAGCCAAGTAAAGAGCGGGGAGCTGTTTTTT.

There are a few counts of this clonotype. The chain carries TRBV23-1 and TRBJ2-3, with D possibly being TRBD1 (6 bases). TRBV23-1 is flagged as an ORF with uncertain function. V shed 1 base and J shed 5 bases, with 13 bases lying between them. This CDR3 has 15 amino acids. The CDR3 nucleotides are TGCGCCAGCAGTCAATTTTGGGGGCGAAAAGATACGCAGTATTTT. Protein product: CASSQFWGRKDTQYF.

This clonotype was recorded many times. This sequence joins TRBV4-1 and TRBJ2-5; TRBD2 might be the D (6 bases). Germline CDR1 MGHRA, CDR2 YSYEKL. The V end was cut by 4 bases, the J end by 1 base, with 13 bases between. The CDR3 covers 15 residues. CDR3 sequence reads: CASSPAGWLQETQYF. CDR3 coding DNA: TGCGCCAGCAGCCCAGCGGGTTGGCTCCAAGAGACCCAGTACTTC.

This clonotype was observed at least ten times. V and J are TRBV6-5 and TRBJ2-3, with 10 bases lining up with TRBD2. Trimming took 6 bases from V and 5 from J; bases not matched to a gene: 14. Germline loops: CDR1 MNHEY, CDR2 SVGAGI. This CDR3 has 17 amino acids. CDR3 DNA sequence: TGTGCCAGCAGCTCGCTAGCAGCGGGGGGGCCGAAAGATACGCAGTATTTT. Encoded protein: CASSSLAAGGPKDTQYF.